This is a list of T cell receptor beta chains from one sample in a study of CD8 T cells in Susac syndrome. TCRdb reprocessed the immunoSEQ multiplex PCR reads via MiXCR and lists one record per CDR3 protein. The sample holds about 140,000 distinct CDR3 sequences; just under 95% are singletons and the top ten take around 0.15%. Sequencing used CD4+ T cells from PBMCs. Receptors originate from a human donor with Susac syndrome. The CDR3 runs from the conserved cysteine through the conserved F or W. The D gene is left open where the match is weak. Rows may omit the clone size; those that give it use once, few, many or a size class.

V: TRBV20-1
J: TRBJ2-5
size: -
D: TRBD2
DNA: TGCAGTGCAAAAGGACTAGCGGGAGCGGGTTTGGAGACCCAGTACTTC
CDR3: CSAKGLAGAGLETQYF

V: TRBV6-5
J: TRBJ1-2
size: once
D: TRBD1
DNA: TGTGCCAGCAGTTACGGACAGGGCCGCTATGGCTACACCTTC
CDR3: CASSYGQGRYGYTF

V: TRBV12-3/TRBV12-4
J: TRBJ1-6
size: -
D: -
DNA: TGTGCCAGCAGTTTGAGACGACTGAATTCACCCCTCCACTTT
CDR3: CASSLRRLNSPLHF

V: TRBV12-3/TRBV12-4
J: TRBJ1-1
size: -
D: -
DNA: TGTGCCAGCAGTTTAGTACCTTACACTGAAGCTTTCTTT
CDR3: CASSLVPYTEAFF

V: TRBV30
J: TRBJ2-7
size: -
D: -
DNA: TGTGCCTGGAGCCCGGGACGGCTTTACGAGCAGTACTTC
CDR3: CAWSPGRLYEQYF

V: TRBV7-3
J: TRBJ2-5
size: -
D: -
DNA: TGTGCCAGCAGCCTTAAAGGAGGGCGATGGGAGACCCAGTACTTC
CDR3: CASSLKGGRWETQYF

V: TRBV5-4
J: TRBJ1-1
size: -
D: -
DNA: TGTGCCAGCAGCCTCCTTGTCTCACCGAGCCCTGAAGCTTTCTTT
CDR3: CASSLLVSPSPEAFF

V: TRBV20-1
J: TRBJ2-3
size: -
D: TRBD2
DNA: TGCAGTGCTAGGGCCGCGGGAGCTACAGATACGCAGTATTTT
CDR3: CSARAAGATDTQYF

V: TRBV30
J: TRBJ2-5
size: -
D: TRBD1
DNA: TGTGCCTGGAGAGTCACAGGGGGCCGGACCCAGTACTTC
CDR3: CAWRVTGGRTQYF

V: TRBV11-2
J: TRBJ2-1
size: few
D: -
DNA: TGTGCCAGCAGCTTAGAACGGAGCGGGTACAATGAGCAGTTCTTC
CDR3: CASSLERSGYNEQFF

V: TRBV2
J: TRBJ2-1
size: -
D: -
DNA: TGTGCCACCAAGAACCCGGGTTGGGGGGATGAGCAGTTCTTC
CDR3: CATKNPGWGDEQFF

V: TRBV3-1
J: TRBJ2-5
size: -
D: -
DNA: TGTGCCAGCAGCCAGATTCAAGAGACCCAGTACTTC
CDR3: CASSQIQETQYF

V: TRBV5-1
J: TRBJ1-1
size: once
D: -
DNA: TGCGCCAGCAGTAGAATTTCCCCCCCTGGGAATACTGAAGCTTTCTTT
CDR3: CASSRISPPGNTEAFF

V: TRBV12-5
J: TRBJ2-1
size: -
D: TRBD2
DNA: TGTGCTAGTGGTTTGCCACCGGGACTAGCGGGGGATTCGCAGTTCTTC
CDR3: CASGLPPGLAGDSQFF

V: TRBV20-1
J: TRBJ2-5
size: -
D: TRBD1
DNA: TGCAGTGCCAGGGACAGGGGGTGGGAGACCCAGTACTTC
CDR3: CSARDRGWETQYF

V: TRBV7-9
J: TRBJ2-5
size: -
D: -
DNA: TGTGCCAGCAACTTGGACCCGGCTCAAGAGACCCAGTACTTC
CDR3: CASNLDPAQETQYF

V: TRBV7-8
J: TRBJ2-3
size: -
D: -
DNA: TGTGCCAGCAGCTCCGCCCGCACAGATACGCAGTATTTT
CDR3: CASSSARTDTQYF

V: TRBV9
J: TRBJ1-1
size: -
D: TRBD1
DNA: TGTGCCAGCAGCGTAGAGCCAGGGGGCGGGAGAAACACTGAAGCTTTCTTT
CDR3: CASSVEPGGGRNTEAFF

V: TRBV29-1
J: TRBJ1-2
size: -
D: -
DNA: TGCAGCGTTGATGACTATGGCTACACCTTC
CDR3: CSVDDYGYTF

V: TRBV6-1
J: TRBJ1-5
size: -
D: -
DNA: TGTGCCAGCAGTGAATCAGGGTACAATCAGCCCCAGCATTTT
CDR3: CASSESGYNQPQHF

V: TRBV29-1
J: TRBJ2-3
size: -
D: -
DNA: TGCAGCGTTACCCGCTGGGTAACCCAGGGGGATACGCAGTATTTT
CDR3: CSVTRWVTQGDTQYF

V: TRBV12-5
J: TRBJ1-1
size: -
D: -
DNA: TGTGCTAGTGGTCTTTTGGACAGCACTGAAGCTTTCTTT
CDR3: CASGLLDSTEAFF

V: TRBV29-1
J: TRBJ1-2
size: -
D: -
DNA: TGCAGCGTCATGGGGGGGGGTAACTATGGCTACACCTTC
CDR3: CSVMGGGNYGYTF

V: TRBV5-1
J: TRBJ2-5
size: -
D: TRBD2
DNA: TGCGCCAGCAGCCGGGACTATCAAGAGACCCAGTACTTC
CDR3: CASSRDYQETQYF

V: TRBV7-3
J: TRBJ2-1
size: few
D: TRBD2
DNA: TGTGCCAGCAGCTTTGCGGCGGGAGGGCCATACAATGAGCAGTTCTTC
CDR3: CASSFAAGGPYNEQFF

V: TRBV6-2/TRBV6-3
J: TRBJ2-7
size: -
D: TRBD2
DNA: TGTGCCAGCAGTGACCGGACTAGCGGAGCATACGAGCAGTACTTC
CDR3: CASSDRTSGAYEQYF

V: TRBV2
J: TRBJ2-7
size: -
D: TRBD1
DNA: TGTGCCAGCAGCTCCGGGACAGCCTCCTACGAGCAGTACTTC
CDR3: CASSSGTASYEQYF

V: TRBV6-6
J: TRBJ2-3
size: once
D: -
DNA: TGTGCCAGCGCTCCTCCCTTGGGGGAGAGCACAGATACGCAGTATTTT
CDR3: CASAPPLGESTDTQYF

V: TRBV28
J: TRBJ1-2
size: -
D: -
DNA: TGTGCCAGCAGTGGAGGGGGGCATGGCTACACCTTC
CDR3: CASSGGGHGYTF

V: TRBV30
J: TRBJ2-5
size: -
D: TRBD1
DNA: TGTGCCTGGAGTGGGGACAGAAAACAAGAGACCCAGTACTTC
CDR3: CAWSGDRKQETQYF

V: TRBV20-1
J: TRBJ2-5
size: -
D: TRBD2
DNA: TGCAGTGCCGACAATCCCGGGACTAGCGTGACCCAGTACTTC
CDR3: CSADNPGTSVTQYF

V: TRBV29-1
J: TRBJ1-2
size: -
D: -
DNA: TGCAGCGTAGGAATCGGTCGATCTAACTATGGCTACACCTTC
CDR3: CSVGIGRSNYGYTF

V: TRBV30
J: TRBJ1-4
size: -
D: -
DNA: TGTGCCTGGAGCCCCGACTCCTCAAGCGGAAAACTGTTTTTT
CDR3: CAWSPDSSSGKLFF

V: TRBV5-4
J: TRBJ2-7
size: -
D: -
DNA: TGTGCCAGCAGCTTGGTGCTTAGCCCGGAGGAGCAGTACTTC
CDR3: CASSLVLSPEEQYF

V: TRBV6-6
J: TRBJ2-1
size: -
D: -
DNA: TGTGCCAGCAGTTTAACAGGGCTCGGAGAGCAGTTCTTC
CDR3: CASSLTGLGEQFF

V: TRBV20-1
J: TRBJ1-2
size: -
D: TRBD1
DNA: TGCAGTGCTAGAGGAGACAGGGAGGGCTACACCTTC
CDR3: CSARGDREGYTF

V: TRBV30
J: TRBJ1-2
size: -
D: -
DNA: TGTGCCTGGACCGTCCAGAACTATGGCTACACCTTC
CDR3: CAWTVQNYGYTF

V: TRBV6-5
J: TRBJ2-6
size: -
D: -
DNA: TGTGCCAGCAGTTCCGTAGGACTGGGCGGAAGGGCCAACGTCCTGACTTTC
CDR3: CASSSVGLGGRANVLTF

V: TRBV6-4
J: TRBJ2-2
size: -
D: -
DNA: TGTGCCAGCAGTGACTCTAGCGGCTACACCGGGGAGCTGTTTTTT
CDR3: CASSDSSGYTGELFF

V: TRBV7-2
J: TRBJ1-1
size: -
D: -
DNA: TGTGCCAGCAGCCCCCGGAGGAACACTGAAGCTTTCTTT
CDR3: CASSPRRNTEAFF

V: TRBV4-2
J: TRBJ2-3
size: -
D: -
DNA: TGTGCCAGCAGCCAAGATCAGCTAGAAACAGATACGCAGTATTTT
CDR3: CASSQDQLETDTQYF

V: TRBV20-1
J: TRBJ2-1
size: -
D: TRBD2
DNA: TGCAGTGCCCGAGGACTAGGTTCGATAGGCTACAATGAGCAGTTCTTC
CDR3: CSARGLGSIGYNEQFF

V: TRBV12-3/TRBV12-4
J: TRBJ2-1
size: -
D: -
DNA: TGTGCCAGCAGTTTACAGGTGGGGCAGTTCTTC
CDR3: CASSLQVGQFF

V: TRBV6-2/TRBV6-3
J: TRBJ2-3
size: -
D: -
DNA: TGTGCCAGCAGATCAACAAGCACAGATACGCAGTATTTT
CDR3: CASRSTSTDTQYF

V: TRBV19
J: TRBJ1-1
size: -
D: -
DNA: TGTGCCAGTAGTAGGATGTACAACACTGAAGCTTTCTTT
CDR3: CASSRMYNTEAFF

V: TRBV21-1
J: TRBJ1-4
size: -
D: -
DNA: TGTGCCAGCAAAGCCGGGACAGAGAATGAAAAACTGTTTTTT
CDR3: CASKAGTENEKLFF

V: TRBV7-2
J: TRBJ2-5
size: -
D: -
DNA: TGTGCCAGCATCGGATATGGGGGGGCCTATGAGACCCAGTACTTC
CDR3: CASIGYGGAYETQYF